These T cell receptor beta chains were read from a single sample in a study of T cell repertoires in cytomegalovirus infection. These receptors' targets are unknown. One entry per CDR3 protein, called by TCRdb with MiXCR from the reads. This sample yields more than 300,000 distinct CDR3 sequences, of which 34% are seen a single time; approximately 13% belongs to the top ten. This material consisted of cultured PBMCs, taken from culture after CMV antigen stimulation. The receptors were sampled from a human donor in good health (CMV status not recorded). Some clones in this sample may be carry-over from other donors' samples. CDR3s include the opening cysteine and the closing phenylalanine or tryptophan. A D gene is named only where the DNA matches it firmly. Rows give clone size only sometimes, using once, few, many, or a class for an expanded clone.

TGTGCCAGCAGAGAAACAGGGGCTGGAACTGAAGCTTTCTTT | CASRETGAGTEAFF | 14 | few | TRBJ1-1 | TRBV28 | TRBD1
TGTGCCTGGAGTGGGTGGACTCTCTACACCTTC | CAWSGWTLYTF | 11 | few | TRBJ1-2 | TRBV30 | NA
TGCAGCGTTACGGCGGCCACTGAAGCTTTCTTT | CSVTAATEAFF | 11 | NA | TRBJ1-1 | TRBV29-1 | NA
TGTGCCAGCAGCTTAGACCCGTCAGATACGCAGTATTTT | CASSLDPSDTQYF | 13 | many | TRBJ2-3 | TRBV7-3 | NA
TGTGCCACCAGTGATGTCGGGACAGGTTATGGCTACACCTTC | CATSDVGTGYGYTF | 14 | few | TRBJ1-2 | TRBV24-1 | TRBD1
TGCGCCAGCAGCCAACTAGCGGGAGCCTCAGATACGCAGTATTTT | CASSQLAGASDTQYF | 15 | NA | TRBJ2-3 | TRBV5-1 | TRBD2
TGCAGTGCTAGAGGGACAGGGGGCGACTATGGCTACACCTTC | CSARGTGGDYGYTF | 14 | NA | TRBJ1-2 | TRBV20-1 | TRBD1
TGTGCCAGCAGCTTCCCACAGGGAGGGAGCTCCTACAATGAGCAGTTCTTC | CASSFPQGGSSYNEQFF | 17 | NA | TRBJ2-1 | TRBV11-2 | NA
TGTGCCAGTAGAAATTCAGGGGTAAATGAGCAGTTCTTC | CASRNSGVNEQFF | 13 | NA | TRBJ2-1 | TRBV19 | NA
TGTGCCAGCAGGACTAGCGGGAGGGCCGGCGAGCAGTACTTC | CASRTSGRAGEQYF | 14 | NA | TRBJ2-7 | TRBV28 | TRBD2
TGCGCCAGCAGCCAAGGGGGAGACCTGCAGTTCTTC | CASSQGGDLQFF | 12 | once | TRBJ2-1 | TRBV4-3 | NA
TGCGCCAGCAGCCACTCAGCGGGAGGTTATGCAGATACGCAGTATTTT | CASSHSAGGYADTQYF | 16 | NA | TRBJ2-3 | TRBV4-3 | TRBD2
TGTGCCACCGCGGTAGCGGGGATTCAGTACTTC | CATAVAGIQYF | 11 | NA | TRBJ2-4 | TRBV15 | TRBD2
TGCAGTGCCAGGGCTGGAAACACCATATATTTT | CSARAGNTIYF | 11 | NA | TRBJ1-3 | TRBV20-1 | NA
TGCGCCAGCAGCTTGGATTCGGGGAACACTGAAGCTTTCTTT | CASSLDSGNTEAFF | 14 | few | TRBJ1-1 | TRBV5-1 | NA
TGTGCCAGCAGCCAAGATTTTGGGGCAGAGAATTCACCCCTCCACTTT | CASSQDFGAENSPLHF | 16 | NA | TRBJ1-6 | TRBV14 | NA
TGTGCCAGCAGCTGGCCACAGGGGGACTATGGCTACACCTTC | CASSWPQGDYGYTF | 14 | few | TRBJ1-2 | TRBV7-9 | TRBD1
TGTGCCAGTAGTCTTCTAGCGGGAGTTACAGACAATGAGCAGTTCTTC | CASSLLAGVTDNEQFF | 16 | NA | TRBJ2-1 | TRBV19 | TRBD2
TGTGCCAGCAGCTTCCCCCAAGGGACAGCGAGTTCACCCCTCCACTTT | CASSFPQGTASSPLHF | 16 | many | TRBJ1-6 | TRBV7-2 | TRBD1
TGTGCCATCAGTGAGTCGATAAGGGAATATGGCTACACCTTC | CAISESIREYGYTF | 14 | few | TRBJ1-2 | TRBV10-3 | NA
TGTGCCAGCAGCAGGACTAGCGCAACCTACAATGAGCAGTTCTTC | CASSRTSATYNEQFF | 15 | NA | TRBJ2-1 | TRBV28 | TRBD2
TGCGCCAGCAGCCAACTCGCGGGACCCTACAATGAGCAGTTCTTC | CASSQLAGPYNEQFF | 15 | NA | TRBJ2-1 | TRBV4-1 | NA
TGTGCCAGCAGCGGCAGCCGGACTGGCTCCTACGAGCAGTACTTC | CASSGSRTGSYEQYF | 15 | NA | TRBJ2-7 | TRBV7-2 | NA
TGTGCCAGCAGCTTAGAGATAGGGGTCACTGAAGCTTTCTTT | CASSLEIGVTEAFF | 14 | NA | TRBJ1-1 | TRBV11-2 | NA
TGTGCCAGCAGCTCAAGTCCCGGGACAGGGGTTGGAGGCTACACCTTC | CASSSSPGTGVGGYTF | 16 | few | TRBJ1-2 | TRBV7-6 | TRBD1
TGTGCCAGCAGCGCCGACAGCCCCAACACTGAAGCTTTCTTT | CASSADSPNTEAFF | 14 | NA | TRBJ1-1 | TRBV9 | NA
TGTGCCAGCAGTTTAAGCGGGGTAGAAGATACGCAGTATTTT | CASSLSGVEDTQYF | 14 | few | TRBJ2-3 | TRBV12-3/TRBV12-4 | TRBD2
TGTGCCAGCAGTTTATCTCGGCGGCGGAGGGAGTACACAGATACGCAGTATTTT | CASSLSRRRREYTDTQYF | 18 | NA | TRBJ2-3 | TRBV28 | NA
TGTGCCAGCAGCGGACTAGCGGGAGCCTACGAGCAGTACTTC | CASSGLAGAYEQYF | 14 | many | TRBJ2-7 | TRBV7-2 | TRBD2
TGTGCCAGCAGCTTGAAGATCGAGTGGAATCAGCCCCAGCATTTT | CASSLKIEWNQPQHF | 15 | NA | TRBJ1-5 | TRBV5-6 | NA
TGTGCCATCAGAGAATCAGCGGGAGTCAGCAATGAGCAGTTCTTC | CAIRESAGVSNEQFF | 15 | NA | TRBJ2-1 | TRBV10-3 | TRBD2
TGTGCCAGCAGTTTTACCCCCACAGGGGGCACTGAAGCTTTCTTT | CASSFTPTGGTEAFF | 15 | many | TRBJ1-1 | TRBV12-3/TRBV12-4 | TRBD1
TGCGCCAGCAGCCAGCAGAGCAGGCAGTTCTTC | CASSQQSRQFF | 11 | few | TRBJ2-1 | TRBV4-1 | NA
TGTGCCAGCAGTCGTGACGGGAGTCCCAATGAGCAGTTCTTC | CASSRDGSPNEQFF | 14 | NA | TRBJ2-1 | TRBV6-2/TRBV6-3 | NA
TGCAGCGCCCCGATGGAGGGGGGGAAAGCTTTCTTT | CSAPMEGGKAFF | 12 | once | TRBJ1-1 | TRBV29-1 | NA
TGTGCCAGCAGCAACGGGAAGGTTAGCAGCACCTACGAGCAGTACTTC | CASSNGKVSSTYEQYF | 16 | NA | TRBJ2-7 | TRBV6-1 | NA
TGCAGTGCTAGTCACGACTACAGGGTTGAGACCCAGTACTTC | CSASHDYRVETQYF | 14 | NA | TRBJ2-5 | TRBV20-1 | NA
TGTGCCAGCACCACACAGACAGGGCGTTACTACAATGAGCAGTTCTTC | CASTTQTGRYYNEQFF | 16 | NA | TRBJ2-1 | TRBV25-1 | TRBD1